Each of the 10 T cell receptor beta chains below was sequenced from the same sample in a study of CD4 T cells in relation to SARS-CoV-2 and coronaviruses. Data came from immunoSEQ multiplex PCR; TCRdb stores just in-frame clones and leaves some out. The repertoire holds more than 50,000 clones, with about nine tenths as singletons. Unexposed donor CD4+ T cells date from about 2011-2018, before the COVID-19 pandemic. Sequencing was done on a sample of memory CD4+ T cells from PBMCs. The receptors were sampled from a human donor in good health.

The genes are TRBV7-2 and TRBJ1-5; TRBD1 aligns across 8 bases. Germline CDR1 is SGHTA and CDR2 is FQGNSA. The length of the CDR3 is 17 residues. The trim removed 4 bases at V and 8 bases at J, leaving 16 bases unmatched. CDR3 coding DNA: TGTGCCAGCAGCTCAGCGGGGTTGACAGGGGTGTTTGAGCCCCAGCATTTT. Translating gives CASSSAGLTGVFEPQHF.

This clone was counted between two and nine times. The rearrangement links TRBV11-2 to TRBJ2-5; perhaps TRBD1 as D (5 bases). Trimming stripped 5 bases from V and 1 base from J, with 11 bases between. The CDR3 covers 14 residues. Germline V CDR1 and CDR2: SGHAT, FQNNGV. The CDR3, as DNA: TGTGCCAGCAGCGCAGGGATGTTCCAAGAGACCCAGTACTTC. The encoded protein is CASSAGMFQETQYF.

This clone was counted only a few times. CDR3 amino acids: CASSIGPGTDTNSNQPQHF. In DNA, the CDR3 is TGTGCCAGTAGTATTGGACCCGGGACGGATACTAATAGCAATCAGCCCCAGCATTTT. This rearrangement joins TRBV19 to TRBJ1-5, with a tentative D call TRBD1 (5 bases). In germline, CDR1 is LNHDA, CDR2 SQIVND (reference sequence). V lost 3 bases to trimming and J lost 0 bases, with 21 bases between them. The CDR3 is made up of 19 amino acids.

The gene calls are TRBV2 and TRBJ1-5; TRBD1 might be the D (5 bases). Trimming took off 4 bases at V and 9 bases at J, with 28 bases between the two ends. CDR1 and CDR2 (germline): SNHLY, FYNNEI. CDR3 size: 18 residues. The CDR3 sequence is CASSGRSSGTPRSRPQHF. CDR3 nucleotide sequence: TGTGCCAGCAGTGGACGCTCGTCCGGGACTCCCAGGTCCCGGCCCCAGCATTTT.

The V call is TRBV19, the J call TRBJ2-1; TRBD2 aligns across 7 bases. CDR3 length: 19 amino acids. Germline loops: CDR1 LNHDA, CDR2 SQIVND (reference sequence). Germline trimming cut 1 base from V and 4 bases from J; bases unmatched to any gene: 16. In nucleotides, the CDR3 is TGTGCCAGTAGTATAGGCCCTCTACGAGCACTAGCGATATACAATGAGCAGTTCTTC. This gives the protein CASSIGPLRALAIYNEQFF.

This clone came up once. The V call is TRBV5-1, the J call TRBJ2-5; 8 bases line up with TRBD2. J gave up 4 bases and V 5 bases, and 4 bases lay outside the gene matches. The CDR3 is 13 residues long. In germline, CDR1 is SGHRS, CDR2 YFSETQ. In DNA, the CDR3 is TGCGCCAGCAGTTTACTAGCGGCAGAGACCCAGTACTTC. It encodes CASSLLAAETQYF.

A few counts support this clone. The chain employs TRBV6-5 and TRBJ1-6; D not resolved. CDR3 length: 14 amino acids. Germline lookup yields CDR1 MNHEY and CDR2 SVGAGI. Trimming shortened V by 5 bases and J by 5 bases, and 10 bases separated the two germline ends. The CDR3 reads CASSRTANNSPLHF. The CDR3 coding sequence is TGTGCCAGCAGTCGGACCGCGAATAATTCACCCCTCCACTTT.

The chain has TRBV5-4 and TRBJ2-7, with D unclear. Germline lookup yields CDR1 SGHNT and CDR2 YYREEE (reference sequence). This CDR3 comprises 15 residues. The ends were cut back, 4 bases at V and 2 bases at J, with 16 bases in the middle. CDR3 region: CASSQGSVLPYEQYF. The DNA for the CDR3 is TGTGCCAGCAGCCAAGGGTCCGTTCTTCCCTACGAGCAGTACTTC.

The CDR3 loop is CASSPWDRQNNEQFF. CDR3 sequence (DNA): TGTGCCAGCAGCCCATGGGACAGGCAAAACAATGAGCAGTTCTTC. The chain combines TRBV5-4 with TRBJ2-1; 8 positions agree with TRBD1. J gave up 5 bases and V 4 bases, and 8 bases lay outside the gene matches. The CDR3 consists of 15 residues. Germline assignment: CDR1 SGHNT and CDR2 YYREEE (reference sequence). Using reference TRBV5-4 and TRBJ2-1 for the parts outside the CDR3, the full variable domain is ETGVTQSPTHLIKTRGQQVTLRCSSQSGHNTVSWYQQALGQGPQFIFQYYREEENGRGNFPPRFSGLQFPNYSSELNVNALELDDSALYLCASSPWDRQNNEQFFGPGTRLTVL.

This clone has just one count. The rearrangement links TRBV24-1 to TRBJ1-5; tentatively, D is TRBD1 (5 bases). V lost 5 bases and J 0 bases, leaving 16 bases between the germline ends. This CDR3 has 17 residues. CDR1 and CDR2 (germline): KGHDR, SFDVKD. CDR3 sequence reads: CATSGGRALDSNQPQHF. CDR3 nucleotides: TGTGCCACCAGTGGGGGCAGGGCCTTAGATAGCAATCAGCCCCAGCATTTT.